Shown below are 19 T cell receptor beta chains from a single sample sequenced in a study of cytomegalovirus exposure and HLA in healthy donors. Produced via immunoSEQ multiplex PCR; TCRdb's table is partial and in-frame only. The table includes around 260,000 clones, 90% detected once. Sequenced material: PBMCs. The receptors were sampled from a woman aged 25 to 39 in good health and CMV-seronegative.

Only one count was recorded for this clone. This chain uses TRBV27 with TRBJ2-7, with D unclear. CDR3 length equals 14 residues. V was shortened by 0 bases and J by 4 bases, with 10 bases between the two germline ends. CDR1 is MNHEY and CDR2 is SMNVEV in the germline V gene (reference sequence). This chain's CDR3 is CASSLSGIRYEQYF. The CDR3 coding sequence is TGTGCCAGCAGTTTATCAGGGATCCGATACGAGCAGTACTTC.

The rearrangement joins TRBV10-3 to TRBJ2-3; 11 bases match TRBD2. J was trimmed by 4 bases and V by 4 bases; bases with no gene match: 4. Germline CDR1 reads ENHRY; CDR2 reads SYGVKD. CDR3 length equals 15 residues. CDR3 nucleotide sequence: TGTGCCATCAGTGGTCTAGCGGGAGGATCAGATACGCAGTATTTT. Amino acids: CAISGLAGGSDTQYF.

The chain links TRBV7-9 to TRBJ2-1; D possibly corresponds to TRBD2 (6 bases). The CDR3 extends over 14 amino acids. Trimming stripped 2 bases from V and 7 bases from J, with 12 bases between. Germline CDR1 and CDR2: SEHNR and FQNEAQ (reference sequence). CDR3 DNA: TGTGCCAGCAGCTTAAACCGGGAGACGAATGAGCAGTTCTTC. The encoded protein is CASSLNRETNEQFF.

This chain uses TRBV7-6 with TRBJ2-5, with D unclear. This CDR3 is built from 15 residues. The germline gives CDR1 SGHVS, CDR2 FNYEAQ. V lost 0 bases and J lost 1, with 9 bases in between. CDR3 coding DNA: TGTGCCAGCAGCTTAGCGAGGAGTCCCCAAGAGACCCAGTACTTC. Translated: CASSLARSPQETQYF. Combining the CDR3 with reference TRBV7-6 and TRBJ2-5 gives the whole variable domain GAGVSQSPRYKVTKRGQDVALRCDPISGHVSLYWYRQALGQGPEFLTYFNYEAQQDKSGLPNDRFSAERPEGSISTLTIQRTEQRDSAMYRCASSLARSPQETQYFGPGTRLLVL.

This clone has only one observation. This chain joins TRBV6-1 and TRBJ1-3, with D unclear. CDR1 and CDR2 from the germline V gene are MNHNS and SASEGT. CDR3 size: 16 residues. The V end lost 0 bases, the J end lost 2 bases, and 11 bases lay between the germline ends. The CDR3 here is CASSEAGTSPGNTIYF. The CDR3, as DNA: TGTGCCAGCAGTGAAGCAGGAACATCCCCTGGAAACACCATATATTTT.

The rearrangement links TRBV4-1 to TRBJ2-7; 8 bases match TRBD2. With 1 base clipped from V and 2 bases from J, the junction kept 10 bases outside the gene matches. This CDR3 has 17 residues. Germline assignment: CDR1 MGHRA and CDR2 YSYEKL. This CDR3 reads CASSQGARTSMTYEQYF. CDR3 nucleotide sequence: TGCGCCAGCAGCCAAGGAGCACGGACTAGCATGACCTACGAGCAGTACTTC.

This sequence joins TRBV5-6 and TRBJ2-5, with D unclear. The CDR3 length is 13 residues. V was pared by 0 bases and J by 6 bases, with 9 bases between. Germline V gene lookup returns CDR1 SGHDT and CDR2 YYEEEE. CDR3 protein: CASSLGSGKTQYF. The CDR3 DNA follows: TGTGCCAGCAGCTTGGGAAGTGGAAAGACCCAGTACTTC.

This chain joins TRBV18 and TRBJ2-4, with 7 bases lining up with TRBD2. CDR3 length: 16 amino acids. Germline trimming cut 1 base from V and 3 bases from J; bases unmatched to any gene: 6. Germline CDR1 is KGHSH and CDR2 is LQKENI. The CDR3 here is CASSPRVSGNKNIQYF. The CDR3 nucleotides are TGTGCCAGCTCACCACGTGTAAGCGGGAACAAAAACATTCAGTACTTC. Together with reference TRBV18 and TRBJ2-4, the CDR3 gives the full variable domain: NAGVMQNPRHLVRRRGQEARLRCSPMKGHSHVYWYRQLPEEGLKFMVYLQKENIIDESGMPKERFSAEFPKEGPSILRIQQVVRGDSAAYFCASSPRVSGNKNIQYFGAGTRLSVL.

CDR3 sequence: CASSPGGHDTDTQYF. The CDR3 DNA reads as TGTGCCAGCAGCCCCGGTGGACATGACACAGATACGCAGTATTTT. The V gene is TRBV7-3, the J gene TRBJ2-3, with D perhaps TRBD1 (5 bases). The CDR3 spans 15 residues. Trimming took off 5 bases at V and 2 bases at J, with 14 bases between the two ends. Germline V gene sequence: CDR1 SGHTA, CDR2 FQGTGA.

J is TRBJ1-1 and V is TRBV29-1; a weak D match, TRBD1 (5 bases). This CDR3 has 13 residues. V shed 6 bases and J shed 3 bases, with 14 bases lying between them. Germline V lookup: CDR1 SQVTM, CDR2 ANQGSEA. CDR3 DNA sequence: TGCAGCGTCAGGGCCCCCTCGGACACTGAAGCTTTCTTT. Amino acids: CSVRAPSDTEAFF.

This clone was counted ten times or more. The chain carries TRBV28 and TRBJ2-3; 10 bases map to TRBD2. Germline V lookup: CDR1 MDHEN, CDR2 SYDVKM. The CDR3 covers 20 residues. The J segment lost 6 bases and the V segment lost 5 bases, leaving 23 bases of the junction unmatched. CDR3 DNA: TGTGCCAGCAGTCTCAGACAGGGAAGTTCTAGCGGGAGTTTGGGGGATACGCAGTATTTT. Translated: CASSLRQGSSSGSLGDTQYF.

The J gene is TRBJ2-7, the V gene TRBV5-6; 7 bases match TRBD2. This CDR3 contains 14 residues. V lost 0 bases and J lost 0; bases outside the gene matches: 0. Germline V CDR1 and CDR2: SGHDT, YYEEEE. CDR3 nucleotide sequence: TGTGCCAGCAGCTTGGGGACTAGCTCCTACGAGCAGTACTTC. It translates to CASSLGTSSYEQYF.

The rearrangement joins TRBV30 to TRBJ2-7, with D perhaps TRBD2 (6 bases). The CDR3 consists of 14 residues. The V gene lost 0 bases and the J gene lost 3 bases, with 12 bases spanning the gap. CDR1 GTSNPN and CDR2 SVGIG come from the germline V gene (reference sequence). CDR3 sequence: CAWSVGGDNYEQYF. DNA for the CDR3: TGTGCCTGGAGTGTCGGAGGGGATAACTACGAGCAGTACTTC.

DNA of the CDR3: TGTGCCAGCACCCTTCGCACTGAAGCTTTCTTT. Translation gives CASTLRTEAFF. The chain is built from TRBV25-1 and TRBJ1-1; D remains unclear. V shed 7 bases and J shed 4 bases, with 7 bases lying between them. CDR3 size: 11 residues. The V gene's germline CDR1 is MGHDK and CDR2 SYGVNS.

The chain links TRBV5-1 to TRBJ2-4; 7 bases match TRBD1. Germline-derived CDR1 and CDR2 are SGHRS and YFSETQ. The CDR3 has 15 amino acids. The V gene end was trimmed by 3 bases and the J gene end by 1 base; junction bases not matched to a gene: 4. Written as DNA, the CDR3 is TGCGCCAGCAGCTACGCGACAGGGGCCAAAAACATTCAGTACTTC. Translation gives CASSYATGAKNIQYF.

The chain couples TRBV6-6 to TRBJ1-2; D is ambiguous. The germline CDR1 and CDR2 sequences are MNHNY and SVGAGI (reference sequence). V was cut by 4 bases and J by 8 bases, with 8 bases left in between. The CDR3 has 11 amino acids. The CDR3 is CASSSPRGYTF. The CDR3 DNA reads as TGTGCCAGCAGTTCCCCCAGGGGCTACACCTTC.

CDR3 sequence: CASPGGGANVLTF. CDR3 DNA sequence: TGTGCCAGTCCAGGGGGCGGGGCCAACGTCCTGACTTTC. V usage is TRBV6-4 and J usage is TRBJ2-6; TRBD1 agrees at 8 bases. With 9 bases clipped from V and 4 bases from J, the junction kept 2 bases outside the gene matches. The CDR3 runs 13 residues. In germline, CDR1 is MRHNA, CDR2 SNTAGT.

The V call is TRBV6-1, the J call TRBJ2-5, with D perhaps TRBD2 (6 bases). V was clipped by 0 bases and J by 5 bases, with 19 bases between them. Germline V lookup: CDR1 MNHNS, CDR2 SASEGT. The CDR3 spans 17 residues. The CDR3 DNA sequence: TGTGCCAGCAGTGAAGCGCCCAGGTTGGGCGCGGGGGAGACCCAGTACTTC. Translation: CASSEAPRLGAGETQYF.

The chain combines TRBV18 with TRBJ2-5, with D tentatively TRBD2 (6 bases). The CDR3 consists of 14 residues. V was trimmed by 5 bases and J by 4 bases, leaving 14 bases between them. Germline CDR1 and CDR2: KGHSH and LQKENI. The CDR3 loop is CASSAGAGGETQYF. For the CDR3, the DNA is TGTGCCAGCTCAGCCGGGGCCGGGGGAGAGACCCAGTACTTC.